This entry features one T cell receptor beta chain sequence. The germline V gene has CDR1 SGHTA and CDR2 FQGNSA. Trimming took off 1 base at V and 5 bases at J, with 5 bases between the two ends. The CDR3 has 12 residues. This entry comes from a study of blood T cell repertoires in COVID-19. Sequenced by immunoSEQ multiplex PCR; TCRdb stores in-frame clones only, minus some. The table has a few hundred thousand clones, 85% seen once. The origin of this receptor is a woman under 30 with acute or convalescent COVID-19. The chain joins TRBV7-2 to TRBJ1-2; the D is unclear. The sample consisted of peripheral blood. The CDR3, as DNA: TGTGCCAGCAGCTTAGACAGATATGGCTACACCTTC. Residues: CASSLDRYGYTF.